Below are 9 T cell receptor beta chains sequenced from a single sample in a study of OX40 agonist ivuxolimab in advanced cancers. Here immunoSEQ multiplex PCR was the method, and the copy in TCRdb shows in-frame clones only, minus some. This table has about 75,000 clones, roughly nine tenths appearing once. The sequenced sample was CD4+ or CD8+ T cells sorted from blood, obtained in a trial of the OX40 agonist ivuxolimab. The receptors were gathered from an adult with an advanced solid tumor such as melanoma, head and neck, liver or kidney cancer.

The V gene is TRBV7-6, the J gene TRBJ1-6, with 10 positions matching TRBD1. Germline V gene data show CDR1 as SGHVS and CDR2 as FNYEAQ. The CDR3 is 17 amino acids. Germline trimming cut 3 bases from V and 7 bases from J; bases unmatched to any gene: 9. CDR3 coding DNA: TGTGCCAGCAGCTTGAGACAGGGGGCCTGGGGAAATTCACCCCTCCACTTT. It is translated as CASSLRQGAWGNSPLHF.

In the case of this clone: A much larger clone sits a single nucleotide away, making a read error possible. J is TRBJ2-7 and V is TRBV5-4; TRBD2 might be the D (5 bases). Per germline, CDR1 SGHNT and CDR2 YYREEE (reference sequence). The CDR3 is made up of 13 amino acids. CDR3: CASSLAGIYEQCF. The CDR3 nucleotides are TGTGCCAGCAGCTTGGCCGGGATTTATGAGCAGTGCTTC.

This chain links TRBV6-6 with TRBJ2-7; weak D call: TRBD1 (7 bases). There are 14 residues in the CDR3. Trimming pared 0 bases from V and 4 bases from J, leaving 10 bases between. Per the germline V gene, CDR1 is MNHNY and CDR2 is SVGAGI (reference sequence). The CDR3 spells CASSYSPGGYEQYF. The CDR3 coding sequence is TGTGCCAGCAGTTACTCGCCAGGGGGGTACGAGCAGTACTTC.

The sample holds one count of this clone. The CDR3 DNA is TGCGCCAGCAGGCGAGCGGGAGGGCTAGAGCAGTACTTC. This encodes CASRRAGGLEQYF. This chain connects TRBV5-1 to TRBJ2-7; TRBD2 agrees at 10 bases. The CDR3 covers 13 residues. Germline V gives CDR1 SGHRS, CDR2 YFSETQ. Germline trimming cut 5 bases from V and 7 bases from J; bases unmatched to any gene: 6.

The chain carries TRBV5-1 and TRBJ1-6; D is perhaps TRBD1 (5 bases). From germline, CDR1 is SGHRS and CDR2 YFSETQ. The CDR3 sequence is 15 residues long. Trimming cost V 4 bases and J 5 bases, with 13 bases left between them. CDR3 sequence (DNA): TGCGCCAGCAGCACCGACGACAGAAATAATTCACCCCTCCACTTT. This sequence encodes CASSTDDRNNSPLHF. Based on the CDR3 plus reference TRBV5-1 and TRBJ1-6, the full variable domain is KAGVTQTPRYLIKTRGQQVTLSCSPISGHRSVSWYQQTPGQGLQFLFEYFSETQRNKGNFPGRFSGRQFSNSRSEMNVSTLELGDSALYLCASSTDDRNNSPLHFGNGTRLTVT.

The chain carries TRBV5-5 and TRBJ2-5; weak D call: TRBD1 (6 bases). Germline assignment: CDR1 SGHKS and CDR2 YYEKEE (reference sequence). There are 16 residues in the CDR3. The germline V and J ends were trimmed by 6 bases and 5 bases, with 23 bases remaining between them. The CDR3 sequence: CASNTYIRGKAETQYF. The DNA of the CDR3 is TGTGCCAGCAATACTTACATAAGGGGGAAAGCGGAGACCCAGTACTTC.

This chain links TRBV5-5 with TRBJ2-7; TRBD1 aligns across 10 bases. V trimming: 1 base; J trimming: 2 bases; junction bases outside the gene matches: 3. CDR1 and CDR2 from the germline V gene are SGHKS and YYEKEE (reference sequence). The CDR3 is 15 residues long. CDR3 protein: CASSLTGQGPYEQYF. DNA of the CDR3: TGTGCCAGCAGCTTGACGGGACAGGGGCCCTACGAGCAGTACTTC.

This clone was observed a few times. This chain uses TRBV5-6 with TRBJ1-3, with D tentatively TRBD1 (5 bases). This CDR3 comprises 16 residues. Looked up from germline, CDR1 is SGHDT and CDR2 is YYEEEE. The V and J ends lost 4 bases and 2 bases respectively, with 16 bases between them. The CDR3 DNA sequence: TGTGCCAGCAGCCCGGGAGGGGTATGGGCTGGAAACACCATATATTTT. This encodes CASSPGGVWAGNTIYF.

This clone occurred once. The genes are TRBV5-4 and TRBJ1-2; 7 bases line up with TRBD1. The germline gives CDR1 SGHNT, CDR2 YYREEE (reference sequence). V lost 1 base, J lost 2 bases, and 5 bases stayed unmatched. This CDR3 has 15 amino acids. CDR3 amino acids: CASSLRDRPNYGYTF. For the CDR3, the DNA is TGTGCCAGCAGCTTGCGGGACAGACCAAACTATGGCTACACCTTC.